What follows are 14 T cell receptor beta chains derived from one specimen sequenced in a study of shared clonotypes between healthy human individuals. TCRdb keeps only in-frame clones here, not all; method: immunoSEQ multiplex PCR. Among some 200,000 clones, 85% to 95% were seen once, and the ten largest hold 0.067%. Sequencing input: naive CD4+ T cells sorted from blood. Subset of the sample: CD45RA+ positively selected. These receptors all come from a woman in her twenties or thirties in good health.

V gene TRBV21-1 combines with J gene TRBJ2-5; the D segment call TRBD2 is taken from the table without a DNA check. TRBV21-1 is marked as a pseudogene. The CDR3 extends over 14 amino acids. CDR3: CASSKGRGRETQYF. In nucleotides, the CDR3 is TGTGCCAGCAGCAAAGGGCGTGGGAGAGAGACCCAGTACTTC.

The chain couples TRBV10-2 to TRBJ2-7; TRBD1 aligns across 10 bases. V lost 5 bases and J lost 2; bases outside the gene matches: 12. The CDR3 runs 17 residues. The germline V gene encodes CDR1 WSHSY and CDR2 SAAADI. CDR3 loop: CASSHPWTGGITYEQYF. CDR3 nucleotide sequence: TGCGCCAGCAGTCATCCTTGGACAGGGGGAATCACCTACGAGCAGTACTTC.

The chain combines TRBV7-8 with TRBJ1-5; D might be TRBD1 (5 bases). V lost 3 bases and J lost 1, with 13 bases in between. The CDR3 totals 16 residues. Germline V gene data show CDR1 as SGHVS and CDR2 as FQNEAQ. CDR3 sequence: CASSLSGTVSNQPQHF. In DNA form, the CDR3 reads TGTGCCAGCAGCTTGTCCGGGACGGTAAGCAATCAGCCCCAGCATTTT.

This rearrangement joins TRBV5-1 to TRBJ1-1; D is undetermined. V lost 0 bases, J lost 3 bases, and 9 bases lay in between. The CDR3 has 14 residues. The germline gives CDR1 SGHRS, CDR2 YFSETQ. The CDR3 nucleotides read TGCGCCAGCAGCTTGGTGGGCACCTACACTGAAGCTTTCTTT. This codes for CASSLVGTYTEAFF. Drawing the rest from reference TRBV5-1 and TRBJ1-1, the complete variable domain is KAGVTQTPRYLIKTRGQQVTLSCSPISGHRSVSWYQQTPGQGLQFLFEYFSETQRNKGNFPGRFSGRQFSNSRSEMNVSTLELGDSALYLCASSLVGTYTEAFFGQGTRLTVV.

V usage is TRBV2 and J usage is TRBJ1-3; possible D gene TRBD1, 6 bases. V lost 3 bases to trimming and J lost 0 bases, with 12 bases between them. Germline V CDR1 and CDR2: SNHLY, FYNNEI. The CDR3 is made up of 16 amino acids. The CDR3 nucleotides read TGTGCCAGCAGTGAGCAGGGGAGGACCTCTGGAAACACCATATATTTT. Translated: CASSEQGRTSGNTIYF. The full variable domain, in which reference TRBV2 and TRBJ1-3 provide the parts outside the CDR3, is EPEVTQTPSHQVTQMGQEVILRCVPISNHLYFYWYRQILGQKVEFLVSFYNNEISEKSEIFDDQFSVERPDGSNFTLKIRSTKLEDSAMYFCASSEQGRTSGNTIYFGEGSWLTVV.

The count of this clone is one. The chain uses TRBV5-1 and TRBJ2-1; 16 bases match TRBD2. Unmatched junction bases numbered 7, after V lost 4 bases and J lost 9 bases. The CDR3 sequence is 16 residues long. CDR1 SGHRS and CDR2 YFSETQ come from the germline V gene. The CDR3 DNA sequence: TGCGCCAGCAGCAAGGGACTAGCGGGAGGGGTTGGTGAGCAGTTCTTC. Protein: CASSKGLAGGVGEQFF.

V is TRBV29-1 and J is TRBJ2-5, with 10 bases that match TRBD2. The J call may be wrong; the DNA end is better matched by TRBJ2-7. This CDR3 region has 14 residues. The V gene's germline CDR1 is SQVTM and CDR2 ANQGSEA. The CDR3 region is CSVFSGRRGYEQYF. CDR3 DNA: TGCAGCGTCTTTAGCGGGAGGAGGGGATACGAGCAGTACTTC.

This chain uses TRBV19 with TRBJ2-5, with 14 bases aligning to TRBD2. Gene TRBJ2-7 matches the end of the DNA better, so the J call may be wrong. Looked up from germline, CDR1 is LNHDA and CDR2 is SQIVND (reference sequence). The CDR3 contains 16 residues. Written as DNA, the CDR3 is TGTGCCAGTCGGACTAGCGGGAGGACAAACTCCTACGAGCAGTACTTC. Protein: CASRTSGRTNSYEQYF.

The genes are TRBV28 and TRBJ2-1; 13 nucleotides line up with TRBD2. V lost 6 bases and J lost 8; bases outside the gene matches: 10. In germline, CDR1 is MDHEN, CDR2 SYDVKM. The CDR3 spans 16 residues. The CDR3 spells CASSRRLAGGIDEQFF. The CDR3 coding sequence is TGTGCCAGCAGCCGCAGACTAGCGGGAGGCATCGATGAGCAGTTCTTC.

This chain joins TRBV20-1 and TRBJ2-7, with D unresolved. V dropped 7 bases and J dropped 0 bases, with 7 bases sitting between them. CDR1 and CDR2 from the germline V gene are DFQATT and SNEGSKA (reference sequence). The CDR3 is 11 residues long. The CDR3 sequence is CSVDISYEQYF. The DNA for the CDR3 is TGCAGTGTGGATATCTCCTACGAGCAGTACTTC.

V and J are TRBV6-6 and TRBJ2-7; D could derive from TRBD1 or TRBD2 (5 bases each). CDR3 length equals 14 residues. The germline V and J ends were trimmed by 7 bases and 2 bases, with 15 bases remaining between them. The V gene's germline CDR1 is MNHNY and CDR2 SVGAGI (reference sequence). The CDR3 bases are TGTGCCAGCAACCCAACCGGGACGGCCTACGAGCAGTACTTC. It translates to CASNPTGTAYEQYF.

The chain has TRBV5-1 and TRBJ2-2; 8 bases align to TRBD1. Germline V gene sequence: CDR1 SGHRS, CDR2 YFSETQ. V gave up 4 bases and J gave up 7 bases; unmatched junction bases: 12. This CDR3 is built from 16 residues. The CDR3 reads CASSPLQGAKGGELFF. The CDR3 DNA reads as TGCGCCAGCAGCCCACTCCAGGGGGCAAAGGGCGGGGAGCTGTTTTTT. The full variable domain, completed using reference TRBV5-1 and TRBJ2-2, is KAGVTQTPRYLIKTRGQQVTLSCSPISGHRSVSWYQQTPGQGLQFLFEYFSETQRNKGNFPGRFSGRQFSNSRSEMNVSTLELGDSALYLCASSPLQGAKGGELFFGEGSRLTVL.

V and J are TRBV25-1 and TRBJ2-7; unclear D gene. Germline CDR1 and CDR2: MGHDK and SYGVNS. The V and J ends lost 5 bases and 6 bases respectively, with 14 bases between them. The CDR3 consists of 13 residues. This CDR3 reads CASSPRWGSEQYF. CDR3 sequence (DNA): TGTGCCAGCAGTCCCCGTTGGGGATCCGAGCAGTACTTC.

This rearrangement joins TRBV27 to TRBJ2-5; weak D call: TRBD2 (6 bases). The J call may be in error: the DNA end matches TRBJ2-7 better. The CDR3 consists of 14 residues. CDR1 MNHEY and CDR2 SMNVEV come from the germline V gene (reference sequence). This chain's CDR3 is CASSLSGSGYEQYF. DNA of the CDR3: TGTGCCAGCAGTTTATCAGGTAGCGGTTACGAGCAGTACTTC.